One T cell receptor beta chain is described in this entry. What it binds is not known. Then a second PCR, running roughly 7 to 12 cycles, was carried out with a sample-barcoded 5' primer and a J-beta primer mix. TCRdb redid the calling of the 5' RACE reads with MiXCR, one entry per CDR3 protein. The data show roughly 900,000 distinct CDR3 sequences, 25% to 35% seen once. This record belongs to a study of blood T cells in healthy people across ages. Germline V gives CDR1 MNHEY, CDR2 SVGEGT. The CDR3 consists of 14 residues. V lost 6 bases, J lost 0 bases, and 8 bases lay in between. Study-level findings and limits: Estimates of total diversity, which came from one million sequenced T cells, were considered to be underestimates.

The sequence was collected from an elderly woman in good health. This chain uses TRBV6-2 or TRBV6-3 with TRBJ2-2; D unresolved. What was sequenced was blood. CDR3 sequence (DNA): TGTGCCAGCAGCTCACATCCGAACACCGGGGAGCTGTTTTTT. Translated, it gives CASSSHPNTGELFF.